The sequence of this T cell receptor beta chain was determined in a study of blood T cell repertoires in COVID-19. For the study at large: Acute and convalescent COVID-19 samples came from the United States, Italy and Spain. Nucleic acid was either cDNA or gDNA, and it came from T cells, B-cell-depleted T cells, or PBMCs.

In the original processing: It was from reference gene primer amplification that nucleated cell counts were estimated. Clones were read by immunoSEQ multiplex PCR, and TCRdb kept only the in-frame ones, dropping some. V and J calls plus clone size are reproduced from that table; the DNA served to infer D and trimming. Of roughly 40,000 clones in the sample, roughly 80% were seen once. Trimming cost V 5 bases and J 5 bases; bases outside gene matches: 10. The CDR3 contains 18 residues. Germline V gives CDR1 MDHEN, CDR2 SYDVKM. The sample consisted of peripheral blood. This TCR was sampled from a woman over 75 with acute or convalescent COVID-19. The chain uses TRBV28 and TRBJ2-6; 12 nucleotides agree with TRBD1. CDR3 region: CASSQGTGGISWANVLTF. In DNA form, the CDR3 reads TGTGCCAGCAGTCAGGGGACAGGGGGCATAAGTTGGGCCAACGTCCTGACTTTC.